The clone carrying this T cell receptor beta chain was picked up a small number of times. This sample was taken from a study of blood T cell repertoires in COVID-19. Across the whole study: Italy, Spain and the United States were the sources of the convalescent and acute COVID-19 samples. From T cells, B-cell-depleted T cells, or PBMCs came the material, which was cDNA or gDNA.

CDR3 length: 15 amino acids. Trimming stripped 2 bases from V and 0 bases from J, with 11 bases between. Germline-derived CDR1 and CDR2 are MNHNS and SASEGT. The repertoire was sequenced with immunoSEQ multiplex PCR; TCRdb's copy has only in-frame clones and lacks some. Counted here are around 230,000 clones, 80% to 90% occurring once; the ten biggest clones make up around a tenth. Followed longitudinally, the Seattle patients had been enrolled during active infection. This chain connects TRBV6-1 to TRBJ2-7; D uncertain. The sample consisted of peripheral blood. This sequence was found in a man aged 45 to 65 with COVID-19, enrolled during active disease. The CDR3 DNA reads as TGTGCCAGCAGTGAAAGCAGGCAGAGCTCCTACGAGCAGTACTTC. It codes for CASSESRQSSYEQYF.